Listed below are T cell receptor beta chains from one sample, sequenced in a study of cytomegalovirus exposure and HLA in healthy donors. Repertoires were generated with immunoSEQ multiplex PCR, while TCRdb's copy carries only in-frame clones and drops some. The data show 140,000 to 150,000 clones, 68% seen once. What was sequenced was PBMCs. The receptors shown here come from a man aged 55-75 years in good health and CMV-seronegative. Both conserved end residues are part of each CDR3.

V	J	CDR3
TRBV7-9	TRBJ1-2	CASTSGGVYGYTF
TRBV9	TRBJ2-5	CASSVGSGQETQYF
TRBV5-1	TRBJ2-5	CASSLEASGNQETQYF
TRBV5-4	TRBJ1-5	CASSLPGRVGNQPQHF
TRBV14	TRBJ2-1	CASSQELAGGGEQFF
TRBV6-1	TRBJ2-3	CAGQRGRTDTQYF
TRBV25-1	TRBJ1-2	CASNEAGGDYTF
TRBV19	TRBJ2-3	CASSIQGNTQYF
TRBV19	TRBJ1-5	CASRDIYSNQPQHF
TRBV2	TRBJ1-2	CASSDSGGNGYTF
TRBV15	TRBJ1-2	CATSRDIAGQSYTF
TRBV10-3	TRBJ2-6	CAISESRGNSGANVLTF
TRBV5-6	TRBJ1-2	CASSRLGQGQDYGYTF
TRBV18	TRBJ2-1	CASSLDRGPNEQFF
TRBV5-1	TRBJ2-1	CASSLLAGSNNEQFF
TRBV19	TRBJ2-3	CASTPGGVSTDTQYF
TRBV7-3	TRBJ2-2	CASSLNSGRATGELFF
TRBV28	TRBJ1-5	CASSPQTGLRNQPQHF
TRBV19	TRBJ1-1	CASSFRGINTEAFF
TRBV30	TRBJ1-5	CAWDRFNQPQHF
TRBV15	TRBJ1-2	CATSRDLAGGGYTF
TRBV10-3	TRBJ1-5	CAISESPSGLEPQHF
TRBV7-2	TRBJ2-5	CASSTSTQETQYF
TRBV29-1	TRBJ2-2	CSAGAGGWTGELFF
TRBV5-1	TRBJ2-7	CASSPTLSSYEQYF
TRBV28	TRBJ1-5	CAIRRQERAQPQHF
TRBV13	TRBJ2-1	CASSLAGVGYEQFF
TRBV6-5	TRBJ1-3	CASSYGGNSGNTIYF
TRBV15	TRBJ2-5	CATSRDLMFGQGQETQYF